The source of this T cell receptor (beta chain) is a study of blood T cell repertoires in COVID-19. Enrolment of Seattle patients took place during active infection, and they were followed longitudinally. The CDR3 is 15 residues long. CDR1 is LNHDA, CDR2 SQIVND, per germline (reference sequence). The ends were cut back, 4 bases at V and 1 base at J, with 11 bases in the middle. The protocol was immunoSEQ multiplex PCR, while the TCRdb copy is restricted to in-frame clones and leaves out a portion. The sample lists under 250,000 clones; about 94% were seen once. The V call is TRBV19, the J call TRBJ2-1, with D maybe TRBD2 (6 bases). The receptor was isolated from a man aged 55 to 70 with COVID-19, enrolled during active disease. The specimen was peripheral blood. CDR3 protein: CASSTWGVSYNEQFF. In DNA form, the CDR3 reads TGTGCCAGTAGTACCTGGGGGGTTTCCTACAATGAGCAGTTCTTC.